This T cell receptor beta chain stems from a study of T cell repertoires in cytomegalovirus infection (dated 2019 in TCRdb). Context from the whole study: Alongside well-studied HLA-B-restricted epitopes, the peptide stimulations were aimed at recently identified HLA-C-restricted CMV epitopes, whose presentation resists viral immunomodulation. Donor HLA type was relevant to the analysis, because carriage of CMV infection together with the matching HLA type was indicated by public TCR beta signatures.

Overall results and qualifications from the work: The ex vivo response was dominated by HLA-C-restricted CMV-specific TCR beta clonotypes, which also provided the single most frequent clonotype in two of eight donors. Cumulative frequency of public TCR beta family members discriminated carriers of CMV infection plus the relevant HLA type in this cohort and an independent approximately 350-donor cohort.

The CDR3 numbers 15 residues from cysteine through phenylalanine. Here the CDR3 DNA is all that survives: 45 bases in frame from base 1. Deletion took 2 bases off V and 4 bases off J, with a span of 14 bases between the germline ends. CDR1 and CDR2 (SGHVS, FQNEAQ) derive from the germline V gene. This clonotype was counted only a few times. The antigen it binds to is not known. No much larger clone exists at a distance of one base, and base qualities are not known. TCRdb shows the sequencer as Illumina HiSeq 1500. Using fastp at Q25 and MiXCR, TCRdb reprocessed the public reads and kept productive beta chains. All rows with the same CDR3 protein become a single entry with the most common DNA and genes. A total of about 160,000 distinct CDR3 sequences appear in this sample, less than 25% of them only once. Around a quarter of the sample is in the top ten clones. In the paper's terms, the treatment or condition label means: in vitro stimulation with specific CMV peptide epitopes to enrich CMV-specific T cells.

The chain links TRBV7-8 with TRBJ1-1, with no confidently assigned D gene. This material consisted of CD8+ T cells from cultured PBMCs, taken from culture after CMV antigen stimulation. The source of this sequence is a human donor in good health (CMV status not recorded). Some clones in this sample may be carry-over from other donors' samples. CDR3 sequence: CASSLNDGLSTEAFF. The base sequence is TGTGCCAGCAGCTTAAATGATGGCTTGAGCACTGAAGCTTTCTTT. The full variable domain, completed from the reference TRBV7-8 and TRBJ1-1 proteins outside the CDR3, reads GAGVSQSPRYKVAKRGQDVALRCDPISGHVSLFWYQQALGQGPEFLTYFQNEAQLDKSGLPSDRFFAERPEGSVSTLKIQRTQQEDSAVYLCASSLNDGLSTEAFFGQGTRLTVV.